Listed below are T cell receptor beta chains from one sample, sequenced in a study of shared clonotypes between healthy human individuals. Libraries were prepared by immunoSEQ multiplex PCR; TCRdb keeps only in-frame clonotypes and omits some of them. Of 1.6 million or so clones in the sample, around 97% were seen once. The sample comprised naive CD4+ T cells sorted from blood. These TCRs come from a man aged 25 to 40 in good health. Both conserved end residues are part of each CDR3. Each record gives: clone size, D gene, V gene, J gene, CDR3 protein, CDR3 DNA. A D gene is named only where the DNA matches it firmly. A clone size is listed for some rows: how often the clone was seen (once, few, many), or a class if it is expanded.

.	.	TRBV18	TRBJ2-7	CASSPPGRLSSYEQYF	TGTGCCAGCTCACCACCGGGGAGGCTCTCCTCCTACGAGCAGTACTTC
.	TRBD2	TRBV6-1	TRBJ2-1	CASSVSGRADEQFF	TGTGCCAGCAGTGTAAGCGGGAGGGCGGATGAGCAGTTCTTC
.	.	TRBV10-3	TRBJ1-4	CAISESGGEKLFF	TGTGCCATCAGTGAGTCGGGCGGTGAAAAACTGTTTTTT
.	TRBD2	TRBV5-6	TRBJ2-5	CASSLFGGRVQETQYF	TGTGCCAGCAGCTTGTTTGGCGGGAGGGTACAAGAGACCCAGTACTTC
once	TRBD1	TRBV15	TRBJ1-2	CATSRNRGQGGYGYTF	TGTGCCACCAGCAGAAACAGGGGGCAAGGGGGCTATGGCTACACCTTC
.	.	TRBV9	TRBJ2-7	CASNRQGTVDEQYF	TGTGCCAGCAATAGGCAGGGTACTGTGGACGAGCAGTACTTC
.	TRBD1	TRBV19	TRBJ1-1	CASSFRGLRTEAFF	TGTGCCAGTAGTTTCAGGGGGCTGAGGACTGAAGCTTTCTTT
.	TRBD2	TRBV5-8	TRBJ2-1	CASSLASGIYNEQFF	TGTGCCAGCAGCTTGGCTAGCGGGATATACAATGAGCAGTTCTTC
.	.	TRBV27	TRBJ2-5	CASSFDSTWTQYF	TGTGCCAGCAGTTTTGACTCCACGTGGACCCAGTACTTC
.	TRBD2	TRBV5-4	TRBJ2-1	CASSYTSVHNEQFF	TGTGCCAGCAGCTATACTAGCGTCCACAATGAGCAGTTCTTC
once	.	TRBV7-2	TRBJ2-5	CASSHVQRAQYF	TGTGCCAGCAGCCACGTACAGAGGGCCCAGTACTTC
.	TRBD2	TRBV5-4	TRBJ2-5	CASSSTSGLYQETQYF	TGTGCCAGCAGCTCGACTAGCGGGTTGTACCAAGAGACCCAGTACTTC
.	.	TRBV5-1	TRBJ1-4	CASSLATYATNEKLFF	TGCGCCAGCAGCTTGGCGACATACGCAACTAATGAAAAACTGTTTTTT
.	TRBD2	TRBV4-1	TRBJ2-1	CASSQDPLAGAVEQFF	TGCGCCAGCAGCCAAGATCCCCTAGCGGGAGCGGTTGAGCAGTTCTTC
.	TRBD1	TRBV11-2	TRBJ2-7	CASTESVTGGTQYF	TGTGCCAGCACGGAAAGTGTTACAGGGGGCACGCAGTACTTC
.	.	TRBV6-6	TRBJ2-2	CATQGELFF	TGTGCCACCCAAGGAGAGCTGTTTTTT
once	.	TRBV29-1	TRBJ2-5	CSVAKIYQETQYF	TGCAGCGTTGCTAAGATATACCAAGAGACCCAGTACTTC
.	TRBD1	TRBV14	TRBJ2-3	CASSLLQGVDTQYF	TGTGCCAGCAGCCTCCTCCAGGGGGTAGATACGCAGTATTTT
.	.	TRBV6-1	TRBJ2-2	CATTEGNTGELFF	TGTGCCACCACGGAGGGGAACACCGGGGAGCTGTTTTTT
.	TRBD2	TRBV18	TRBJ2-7	CASSPKTGTNEQYF	TGTGCCAGCTCACCCAAAACTGGGACTAACGAGCAGTACTTC
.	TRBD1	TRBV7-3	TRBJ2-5	CASSLRTGGSTQYF	TGTGCCAGCAGCTTACGGACAGGGGGCAGTACCCAGTACTTC
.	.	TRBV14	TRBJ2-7	CASSPDQHAYEQYF	TGTGCCAGCAGCCCCGATCAGCACGCCTACGAGCAGTACTTC
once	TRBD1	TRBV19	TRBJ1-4	CASSSGTGASEKLFF	TGTGCCAGTAGTTCCGGGACAGGGGCAAGTGAAAAACTGTTTTTT
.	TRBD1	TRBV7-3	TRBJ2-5	CASSVDRGETQYF	TGTGCCAGCTCCGTGGACAGGGGGGAGACCCAGTACTTC
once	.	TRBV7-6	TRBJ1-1	CASSLVPTANTEAFF	TGTGCCAGCAGCTTAGTCCCGACGGCGAACACTGAAGCTTTCTTT
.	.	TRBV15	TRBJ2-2	CATSRDRRGNTGELFF	TGTGCCACCAGCAGAGATCGCAGGGGGAACACCGGGGAGCTGTTTTTT
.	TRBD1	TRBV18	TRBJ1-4	CASSPGGKSEKLFF	TGTGCCAGCTCGCCAGGGGGGAAAAGTGAAAAACTGTTTTTT
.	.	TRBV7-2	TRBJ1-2	CASSQTAIYGYTF	TGTGCCAGCAGCCAAACAGCGATCTATGGCTACACCTTC
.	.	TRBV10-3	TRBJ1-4	CAISESSVRDEKLFF	TGTGCCATCAGTGAGTCGTCGGTCAGGGATGAAAAACTGTTTTTT
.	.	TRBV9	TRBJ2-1	CASSGRLSSYNEQFF	TGTGCCAGCAGCGGACGGCTAAGCTCCTACAATGAGCAGTTCTTC
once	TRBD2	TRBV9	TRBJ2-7	CASSQKGLAGIYEQYF	TGTGCCAGCAGCCAAAAAGGACTAGCGGGGATCTACGAGCAGTACTTC
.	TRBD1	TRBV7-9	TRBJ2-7	CASSFFKGQGLYEQYF	TGTGCCAGCAGCTTTTTCAAGGGACAGGGGTTATACGAGCAGTACTTC
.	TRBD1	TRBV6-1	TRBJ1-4	CASSVGQALEKLFF	TGTGCCAGCAGTGTGGGACAGGCCCTTGAAAAACTGTTTTTT
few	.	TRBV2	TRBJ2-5	CASSREGGETQYF	TGTGCCAGCAGTAGGGAGGGGGGCGAGACCCAGTACTTC
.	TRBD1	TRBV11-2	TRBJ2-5	CASSLGTGTGFQETQYF	TGTGCCAGCAGCTTAGGGACCGGGACAGGGTTTCAAGAGACCCAGTACTTC
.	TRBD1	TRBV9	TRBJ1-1	CASSVVPGTAEAFF	TGTGCCAGCAGCGTAGTACCCGGGACAGCGGAAGCTTTCTTT
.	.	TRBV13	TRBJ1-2	CASSPGAPALSKTF	TGTGCCAGCAGTCCCGGGGCACCCGCCTTAAGTAAAACCTTC
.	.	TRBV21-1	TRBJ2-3	CASSKSGDTQYF	TGTGCCAGCAGCAAATCGGGAGATACGCAGTATTTT
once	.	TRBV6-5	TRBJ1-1	CASSGLSEAFF	TGTGCCAGCAGTGGGCTTAGTGAAGCTTTCTTT
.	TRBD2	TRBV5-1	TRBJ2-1	CASSFRLAGAYNEQFF	TGCGCCAGCAGCTTCCGACTAGCGGGCGCCTACAATGAGCAGTTCTTC
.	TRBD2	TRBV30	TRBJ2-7	CAWSVRMTSGFYEQYF	TGTGCCTGGAGTGTACGGATGACTAGCGGGTTCTACGAGCAGTACTTC
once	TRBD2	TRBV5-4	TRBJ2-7	CASSSGRGWNEQYF	TGTGCCAGCAGTAGCGGGAGGGGGTGGAACGAGCAGTACTTC
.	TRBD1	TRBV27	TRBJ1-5	CASSFAGGGQPQHF	TGTGCCAGCAGTTTCGCAGGGGGCGGTCAGCCCCAGCATTTT
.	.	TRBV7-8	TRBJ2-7	CASSSVRRAGLYEQYF	TGTGCCAGCAGCTCTGTTCGACGGGCGGGATTGTACGAGCAGTACTTC
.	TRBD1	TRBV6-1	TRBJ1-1	CASSENLRWDSILMNTEAFF	TGTGCCAGCAGTGAAAACCTCCGTTGGGACAGTATTTTGATGAACACTGAAGCTTTCTTT
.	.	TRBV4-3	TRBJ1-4	CASSQFQGSNEKLFF	TGCGCCAGCAGCCAATTTCAGGGGTCTAATGAAAAACTGTTTTTT
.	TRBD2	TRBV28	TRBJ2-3	CASSLLGLAGTTDTQYF	TGTGCCAGCAGTTTACTCGGACTAGCGGGAACCACAGATACGCAGTATTTT
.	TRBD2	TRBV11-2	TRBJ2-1	CASSLAGGPVGEQFF	TGTGCCAGCAGCCTAGCGGGAGGGCCCGTTGGTGAGCAGTTCTTC
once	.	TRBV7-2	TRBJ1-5	CASSPSGNQPQHF	TGTGCCAGCAGCCCCTCGGGAAACCAGCCCCAGCATTTT
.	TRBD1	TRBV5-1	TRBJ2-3	CASSAGTGWSTDTQYF	TGCGCCAGCAGCGCAGGGACAGGGTGGAGCACAGATACGCAGTATTTT
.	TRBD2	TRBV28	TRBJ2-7	CASSPLREGRYEQYF	TGTGCCAGCAGTCCCCTTCGGGAGGGTCGCTACGAGCAGTACTTC